This TCR beta chain comes out of a study of cytomegalovirus exposure and HLA in healthy donors. General observations from the study: A later analysis found TCR association rates differed by HLA locus, highest for DRB1 and lowest for HLA-C. There were under 200 TCR beta chains listed as cytomegalovirus-associated.

The PCR contained 60 Vbeta and 13 Jbeta primers. Here immunoSEQ multiplex PCR was the method, and the copy in TCRdb shows in-frame clones only, minus some. The repertoire holds about 110,000 clones, about 79% seen once, with about 2.7% in the top ten. Per the germline V gene, CDR1 is MNHEY and CDR2 is SVGAGI. With 6 bases clipped from V and 6 bases from J, the junction kept 9 bases outside the gene matches. This CDR3 has 14 amino acids. On this clone itself: Its antigen remains unidentified.

This receptor was identified in a woman younger than 35 in good health and CMV-seronegative. Sequenced input: PBMCs. The chain links TRBV6-5 to TRBJ2-7; 9 bases are a match to TRBD1. DNA for the CDR3: TGTGCCAGCAGCCCCGACAGGGGGGCCCCCGAGCAGTACTTC. This encodes CASSPDRGAPEQYF.